This passage covers 28 T cell receptor beta chains from one sample sequenced in a study of T cell repertoires and HLA-DP antigens (dated by TCRdb to the late 2010s). Their specific antigens are unknown. Receptor amplification or capture employed the immunoSEQ multiplex PCR assay. TCRdb's version of the immuneACCESS table is confined to in-frame rearrangements and falls short of the full clone set. An unresolved V gene accounts for under half of the shortfall where checked; the remainder is of unknown origin. Recorded for this sample are over 100,000 clones; approximately 92% of them occurred a single time. Approximately 0.29% of the sample rests with the top ten. The sample was CD4+ T cells from PBMCs. These receptors were collected from a woman aged 18-29 years in good health and CMV-seronegative.

The gene calls are TRBV7-8 and TRBJ1-2; 9 bases fit TRBD1. From germline, CDR1 is SGHVS and CDR2 FQNEAQ. V shed 5 bases, J shed 3 bases, and the junction held 7 bases outside the gene matches. The CDR3 has 15 residues. The CDR3 DNA sequence: TGTGCCAGCAGCCCGCGGACAGGGGATGACTATGGCTACACCTTC. Protein product: CASSPRTGDDYGYTF.

The J gene is TRBJ2-2, the V gene TRBV7-3, with 7 nucleotides matching TRBD2. Germline V CDR1 and CDR2: SGHTA, FQGTGA. The CDR3 covers 15 residues. The ends lost 5 bases at V and 4 bases at J; junction bases unmatched: 7. The CDR3 loop is CASSKQGGLTGELFF. CDR3 DNA: TGTGCCAGCAGCAAGCAGGGAGGGCTCACCGGGGAGCTGTTTTTT. The whole variable domain, filled in from reference TRBV7-3 and TRBJ2-2, reads GAGVSQTPSNKVTEKGKYVELRCDPISGHTALYWYRQSLGQGPEFLIYFQGTGAADDSGLPNDRFFAVRPEGSVSTLKIQRTERGDSAVYLCASSKQGGLTGELFFGEGSRLTVL.

The rearrangement joins TRBV11-2 to TRBJ2-5; maybe TRBD1 (6 bases). The CDR3 length is 14 residues. Germline assignment: CDR1 SGHAT and CDR2 FQNNGV. Trimming removed 6 bases at V and 3 bases at J, with 14 bases between. DNA of the CDR3: TGTGCCAGCAGGAACGTCCAGGGGAAAGAGACCCAGTACTTC. Protein product: CASRNVQGKETQYF.

The chain couples TRBV29-1 to TRBJ2-3; maybe TRBD2 (6 bases). The CDR3 is 14 residues long. The V gene's germline CDR1 is SQVTM and CDR2 ANQGSEA. Trimming stripped 6 bases from V and 5 bases from J, with 18 bases between. This chain's CDR3 is CSVAGPRGKDTQYF. The DNA of the CDR3 is TGCAGCGTCGCGGGGCCTAGGGGAAAAGATACGCAGTATTTT.

The chain combines TRBV28 with TRBJ1-1; a weak D match, TRBD1 (6 bases). CDR3 length equals 15 residues. Trimming stripped 3 bases from V and 2 bases from J, with 13 bases between. CDR1 and CDR2 (germline): MDHEN, SYDVKM. The CDR3 nucleotides read TGTGCCAGCAGTTTTGCTCGGACAGCAAACACTGAAGCTTTCTTT. This gives the protein CASSFARTANTEAFF.

The rearrangement links TRBV5-1 to TRBJ1-2; 9 bases fit TRBD1. The V gene end was trimmed by 4 bases and the J gene end by 8 bases; junction bases not matched to a gene: 15. This CDR3 has 16 residues. The V gene's germline CDR1 is SGHRS and CDR2 YFSETQ. The CDR3 loop reads CASSPQGQGSAGGYTF. In DNA, the CDR3 is TGCGCCAGCAGCCCTCAGGGACAGGGTTCTGCTGGGGGCTACACCTTC.

This clone was counted between two and nine times. Other DNA sequences in this sample translate to the same CDR3. This chain joins TRBV28 and TRBJ2-3; the match to TRBD1 covers 8 bases. V shed 3 bases and J 1 base; nucleotides not matched to a gene: 0. CDR1 is MDHEN and CDR2 is SYDVKM in the germline V gene. The CDR3 extends over 14 amino acids. CDR3 sequence: CASSLTGGTDTQYF. CDR3 in DNA: TGTGCCAGCAGTTTGACAGGGGGCACAGATACGCAGTATTTT.

The CDR3 DNA sequence: TGTGCCAGCAGTTCTGGCTGGGGTACCTCTAATGAAAAACTGTTTTTT. The encoded protein is CASSSGWGTSNEKLFF. V is TRBV27 and J is TRBJ1-4; no clear D gene. The CDR3 contains 16 residues. CDR1 MNHEY and CDR2 SMNVEV come from the germline V gene (reference sequence). V gave up 4 bases and J gave up 3 bases, with 15 bases separating them. The variable domain in full, with the rest retrieved from reference TRBV27 and TRBJ1-4, is EAQVTQNPRYLITVTGKKLTVTCSQNMNHEYMSWYRQDPGLGLRQIYYSMNVEVTDKGDVPEGYKVSRKEKRNFPLILESPSPNQTSLYFCASSSGWGTSNEKLFFGSGTQLSVL.

The J gene is TRBJ1-2, the V gene TRBV5-5; D is unresolved. V was pared by 2 bases and J by 1 base, with 9 bases between. The CDR3 totals 14 residues. Germline CDR1 reads SGHKS; CDR2 reads YYEKEE (reference sequence). CDR3 in DNA: TGTGCCAGCAGCTTTGATAGGAGTAACTATGGCTACACCTTC. Translating gives CASSFDRSNYGYTF.

The rearrangement links TRBV6-5 to TRBJ1-1, with a weak D call TRBD1 (5 bases). Germline V gene lookup returns CDR1 MNHEY and CDR2 SVGAGI. The CDR3 has 16 residues. Trimming took off 2 bases at V and 3 bases at J, with 16 bases between the two ends. The CDR3 loop is CASSYPGPPEYTEAFF. The CDR3 nucleotides read TGTGCCAGCAGTTACCCGGGACCCCCGGAATACACTGAAGCTTTCTTT.

The V call is TRBV6-1, the J call TRBJ1-2; D possibly corresponds to TRBD1 (5 bases). The germline V and J ends were trimmed by 7 bases and 3 bases, with 12 bases remaining between them. Germline-derived CDR1 and CDR2 are MNHNS and SASEGT. The CDR3 has 13 residues. Here the CDR3 DNA reads TGTGCCAGCATTCCTGACAGAGACTATGGCTACACCTTC. Translated, it gives CASIPDRDYGYTF.

The V call is TRBV19, the J call TRBJ2-3, with 7 bases aligning to TRBD2. This CDR3 is 16 amino acids long. From germline, CDR1 is LNHDA and CDR2 SQIVND (reference sequence). The trim removed 5 bases at V and 0 bases at J, leaving 8 bases unmatched. CDR3 sequence (DNA): TGTGCCAGTAGTTCCTGGACTAGTGGGAGCACAGATACGCAGTATTTT. Protein sequence: CASSSWTSGSTDTQYF. Complete variable domain (other parts from reference TRBV19 and TRBJ2-3): DGGITQSPKYLFRKEGQNVTLSCEQNLNHDAMYWYRQDPGQGLRLIYYSQIVNDFQKGDIAEGYSVSREKKESFPLTVTSAQKNPTAFYLCASSSWTSGSTDTQYFGPGTRLTVL.

The genes are TRBV18 and TRBJ1-2, with D possibly TRBD1 on 5 matching bases. This CDR3 contains 14 residues. V shed 4 bases and J shed 3 bases, with 12 bases lying between them. CDR1 is KGHSH and CDR2 is LQKENI in the germline V gene. The CDR3 DNA follows: TGTGCCAGCTCACTTCGGACAAGGGACTATGGCTACACCTTC. It codes for CASSLRTRDYGYTF.

The rearrangement joins TRBV2 to TRBJ1-1; possibly TRBD1 for D (5 bases). Per the germline V gene, CDR1 is SNHLY and CDR2 is FYNNEI. The V gene lost 5 bases and the J gene lost 1 base, with 11 bases spanning the gap. The CDR3 consists of 14 residues. The CDR3 DNA reads as TGTGCCAGCAGTTGGGGGTTTGGGAACACTGAAGCTTTCTTT. This codes for CASSWGFGNTEAFF.

This chain connects TRBV28 to TRBJ2-7, with D maybe TRBD1 (6 bases). This CDR3 has 14 residues. V was trimmed by 6 bases and J by 5 bases, leaving 17 bases between them. CDR1 MDHEN and CDR2 SYDVKM come from the germline V gene. The CDR3 DNA reads TGTGCCAGCAGGCCTACAGGGATTCGCAACGAGCAGTACTTC. It codes for CASRPTGIRNEQYF.

The gene calls are TRBV6-5 and TRBJ2-6, with a weak D call TRBD2 (5 bases). V dropped 5 bases and J dropped 0 bases, with 8 bases sitting between them. The length of the CDR3 is 15 residues. The V gene's germline CDR1 is MNHEY and CDR2 SVGAGI. The CDR3 loop reads CASSRRDSGANVLTF. CDR3 in DNA: TGTGCCAGCAGTCGTCGGGACTCTGGGGCCAACGTCCTGACTTTC.

This rearrangement joins TRBV5-8 to TRBJ1-5, with D hard to call. CDR1 and CDR2 from the germline V gene are SGHTS and YDEGEE. CDR3 length: 15 amino acids. V was trimmed by 5 bases and J by 6 bases, leaving 18 bases between them. The DNA of the CDR3 is TGTGCCAGCAGTTACCAAACGGGGTTGACTCAGCCCCAGCATTTT. Its translation: CASSYQTGLTQPQHF.

This chain joins TRBV7-8 and TRBJ1-5; D uncertain. CDR3 size: 18 residues. The germline V gene has CDR1 SGHVS and CDR2 FQNEAQ. V lost 1 base and J lost 0, with 16 bases in between. The CDR3 here is CASSLDRVSSYSNQPQHF. The CDR3 DNA sequence: TGTGCCAGCAGCTTAGACCGGGTGAGCAGTTATAGCAATCAGCCCCAGCATTTT. Variable domain in full (rest from reference TRBV7-8 and TRBJ1-5): GAGVSQSPRYKVAKRGQDVALRCDPISGHVSLFWYQQALGQGPEFLTYFQNEAQLDKSGLPSDRFFAERPEGSVSTLKIQRTQQEDSAVYLCASSLDRVSSYSNQPQHFGDGTRLSIL.

This clone occurred once. The chain couples TRBV7-9 to TRBJ2-1; D is uncertain. The CDR3 consists of 10 residues. The germline V gene encodes CDR1 SEHNR and CDR2 FQNEAQ (reference sequence). V was pared by 9 bases and J by 8 bases, with 8 bases between. CDR3 sequence (DNA): TGTGCCAGTCCTTCCGATGAGCAGTTCTTC. The encoded protein is CASPSDEQFF.

The chain is built from TRBV10-3 and TRBJ2-2; perhaps TRBD1 as D (8 bases). The CDR3 loop spans 14 amino acids. The germline V gene encodes CDR1 ENHRY and CDR2 SYGVKD. V shed 7 bases and J shed 1 base, with 10 bases lying between them. The CDR3, as DNA: TGTGCCATCAACAGGGGGGGGAACACCGGGGAGCTGTTTTTT. It codes for CAINRGGNTGELFF.

The gene calls are TRBV6-4 and TRBJ2-3; either TRBD1 or TRBD2 may supply D (5 bases each). The CDR3 sequence is 16 residues long. Germline V CDR1 and CDR2: MRHNA, SNTAGT. V was cut by 11 bases and J by 6 bases, with 27 bases left in between. The CDR3 sequence is CAGTSLGDYYLDTQYF. The CDR3 DNA sequence: TGTGCCGGCACCTCCTTGGGGGATTACTATCTGGATACGCAGTATTTT.

This clone was counted only a few times. This chain links TRBV19 with TRBJ2-2, with a possible D match to TRBD2 (6 bases). Germline CDR1 and CDR2: LNHDA and SQIVND (reference sequence). With 0 bases removed from V and 3 bases from J, the gap between germline ends came to 11 bases. This CDR3 comprises 16 residues. The CDR3 DNA follows: TGTGCCAGTAGTATAGAGGCGGGGCTATACACCGGGGAGCTGTTTTTT. Translation: CASSIEAGLYTGELFF. Variable domain in full (rest from reference TRBV19 and TRBJ2-2): DGGITQSPKYLFRKEGQNVTLSCEQNLNHDAMYWYRQDPGQGLRLIYYSQIVNDFQKGDIAEGYSVSREKKESFPLTVTSAQKNPTAFYLCASSIEAGLYTGELFFGEGSRLTVL.

The genes are TRBV19 and TRBJ1-1, with D maybe TRBD1 (6 bases). Germline V lookup: CDR1 LNHDA, CDR2 SQIVND (reference sequence). V was clipped by 0 bases and J by 4 bases, with 9 bases between them. The CDR3 contains 14 residues. The CDR3 is CASSIESRGTEAFF. CDR3 DNA sequence: TGTGCCAGTAGTATAGAGAGCAGGGGCACTGAAGCTTTCTTT. The variable domain in full, with the rest retrieved from reference TRBV19 and TRBJ1-1, is DGGITQSPKYLFRKEGQNVTLSCEQNLNHDAMYWYRQDPGQGLRLIYYSQIVNDFQKGDIAEGYSVSREKKESFPLTVTSAQKNPTAFYLCASSIESRGTEAFFGQGTRLTVV.

The genes are TRBV6-5 and TRBJ2-5, with D perhaps TRBD1 or TRBD2 (5 bases each). Germline assignment: CDR1 MNHEY and CDR2 SVGAGI. The CDR3 runs 14 residues. Between the trimmed V and J ends, which lost 4 bases and 4 bases, there was a span of 13 bases. CDR3 sequence: CASSLGRKGETQYF. CDR3 bases: TGTGCCAGCAGTTTGGGACGAAAAGGAGAGACCCAGTACTTC.

The sample holds one count of this clone. The chain combines TRBV19 with TRBJ2-1; TRBD2 matches at 8 bases. CDR3 length: 14 amino acids. Trimming removed 6 bases from V and 6 bases from J; junction bases left unmatched: 7. In germline, CDR1 is LNHDA, CDR2 SQIVND (reference sequence). The CDR3 loop reads CASSGLAGRNEQFF. The CDR3 nucleotides are TGTGCCAGTAGCGGACTAGCTGGCCGCAATGAGCAGTTCTTC.

This chain connects TRBV7-8 to TRBJ2-3; D is ambiguous. The germline V and J ends were trimmed by 5 bases and 2 bases, with 14 bases remaining between them. The CDR3 is 15 amino acids. Germline CDR1 is SGHVS and CDR2 is FQNEAQ. Written as DNA, the CDR3 is TGTGCCAGCAGCCCGAGACGGAAAACCACAGATACGCAGTATTTT. Its translation is CASSPRRKTTDTQYF.

This chain connects TRBV27 to TRBJ1-3; 9 bases match TRBD1. The CDR3 has 17 residues. CDR1 is MNHEY and CDR2 is SMNVEV in the germline V gene (reference sequence). The trim removed 3 bases at V and 2 bases at J, leaving 8 bases unmatched. CDR3 loop: CASSFQARDRAGNTIYF. CDR3 DNA sequence: TGTGCCAGCAGTTTCCAAGCCCGGGACAGGGCTGGAAACACCATATATTTT.

A remark on this clone: Other DNA sequences in this sample translate to the same CDR3. The genes are TRBV9 and TRBJ1-3; D unresolved. CDR3 length equals 14 residues. Germline loops: CDR1 SGDLS, CDR2 YYNGEE. V dropped 0 bases and J dropped 0 bases, with 4 bases sitting between them. CDR3 residues: CASSVESSGNTIYF. The CDR3 nucleotides are TGTGCCAGCAGCGTAGAATCCTCTGGAAACACCATATATTTT.